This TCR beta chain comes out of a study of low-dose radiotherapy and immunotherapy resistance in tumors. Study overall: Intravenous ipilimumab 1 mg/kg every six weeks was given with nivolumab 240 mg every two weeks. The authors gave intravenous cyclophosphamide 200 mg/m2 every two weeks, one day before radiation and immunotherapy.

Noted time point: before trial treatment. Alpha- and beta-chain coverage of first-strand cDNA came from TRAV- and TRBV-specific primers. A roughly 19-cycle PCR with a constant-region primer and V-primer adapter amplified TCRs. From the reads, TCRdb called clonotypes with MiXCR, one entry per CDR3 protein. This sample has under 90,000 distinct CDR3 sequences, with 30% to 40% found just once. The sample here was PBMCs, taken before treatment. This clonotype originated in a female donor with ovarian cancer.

CDR3 sequence (DNA): TGTGCCAGCAGCAAACAGGGAGGGGGCCCGTATGGCTACACCTTC. Its protein product is CASSKQGGGPYGYTF. The chain has TRBV9 and TRBJ1-2, with TRBD1 matching 7 bases. V shed 4 bases, J shed 5 bases, and the junction held 11 bases outside the gene matches. CDR1 and CDR2 from the germline V gene are SGDLS and YYNGEE. The CDR3 consists of 15 residues.